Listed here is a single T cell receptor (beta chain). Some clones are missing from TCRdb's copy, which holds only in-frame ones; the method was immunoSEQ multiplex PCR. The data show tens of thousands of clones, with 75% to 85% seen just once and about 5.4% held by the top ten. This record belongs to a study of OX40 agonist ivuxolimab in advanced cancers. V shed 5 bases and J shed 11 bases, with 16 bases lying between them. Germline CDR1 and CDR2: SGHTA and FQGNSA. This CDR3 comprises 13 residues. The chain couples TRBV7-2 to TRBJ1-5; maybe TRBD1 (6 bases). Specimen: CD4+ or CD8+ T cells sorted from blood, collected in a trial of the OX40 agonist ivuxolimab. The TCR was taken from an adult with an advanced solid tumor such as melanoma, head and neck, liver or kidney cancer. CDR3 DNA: TGTGCCAGCAGCCTAGGGGGTGGGTGGGCCCAGCATTTT. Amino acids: CASSLGGGWAQHF.